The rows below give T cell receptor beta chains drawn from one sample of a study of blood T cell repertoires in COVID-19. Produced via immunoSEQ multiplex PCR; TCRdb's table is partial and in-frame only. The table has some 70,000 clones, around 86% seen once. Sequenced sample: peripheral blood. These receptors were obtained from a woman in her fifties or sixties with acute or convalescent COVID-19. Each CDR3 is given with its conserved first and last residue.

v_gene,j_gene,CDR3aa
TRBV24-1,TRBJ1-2,CATSDSRKPSGATNYGYTF
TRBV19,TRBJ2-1,CASSTHRDRVSGEQFF
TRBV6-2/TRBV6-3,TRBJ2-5,CASSYTGVRETQYF
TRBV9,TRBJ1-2,CASSGPGLYGYTF
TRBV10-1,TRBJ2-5,CASSGLDPGKGPETVKETQYF
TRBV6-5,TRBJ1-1,CASTITMGGGTEAFF
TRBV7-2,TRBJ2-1,CASRGEGSGNEQFF
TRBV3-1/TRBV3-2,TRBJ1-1,CASSHNRAQNTEAFF
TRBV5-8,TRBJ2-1,CASSLKGIGYNEQFF
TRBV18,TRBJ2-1,CASSPLGSTSGGLNEQFF
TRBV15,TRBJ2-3,CATSRDKGVGDTQYF
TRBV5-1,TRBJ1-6,CASSPTTEASPLHF
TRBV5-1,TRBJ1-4,CASTQADGPNEKLFF
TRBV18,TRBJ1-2,CASSLPTGRVTIGYTF
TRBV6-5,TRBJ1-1,CASSKGQVTEAFF
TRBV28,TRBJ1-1,CASRVGETLRAVNTEAFF
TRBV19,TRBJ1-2,CASSIGGGYGYTF
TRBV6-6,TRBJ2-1,CASSAPGQRSYNEQFF
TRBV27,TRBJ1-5,CASTPRGQGNQPQHF
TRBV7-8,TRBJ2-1,CASSLDRRSYNEQFF
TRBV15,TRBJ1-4,CATSRDLTNEKLFF
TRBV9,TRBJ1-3,CASSVGPESGNTIYF
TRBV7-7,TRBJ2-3,CASSQSGGATDTQYF
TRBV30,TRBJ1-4,CAWSATTGYNEKLFF
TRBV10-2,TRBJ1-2,CASSGQGFDYGYTF
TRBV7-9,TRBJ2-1,CASSPHARLAGVEQFF
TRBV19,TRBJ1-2,CASSPWTGGNYGYTF
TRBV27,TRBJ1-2,CASSLTGYYGYTF
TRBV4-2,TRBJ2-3,CASSQGVAGSTDTQYF
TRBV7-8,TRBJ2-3,CASSPSPGLGSDTQYF
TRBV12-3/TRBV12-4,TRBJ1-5,CASSFRYQPQHF
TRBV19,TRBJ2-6,CASSPRTGWANVLTF
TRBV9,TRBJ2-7,CASSVAGAAAVREQYF
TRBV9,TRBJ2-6,CASSTAGGRANVLTF
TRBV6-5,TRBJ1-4,CASSPSGGPNEKLFF
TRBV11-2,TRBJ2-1,CASSPRVGLTYNEQFF
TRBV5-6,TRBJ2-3,CASSDKGGHPVYADTQYF
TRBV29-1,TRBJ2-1,CSVQTSQSFYNEQFF
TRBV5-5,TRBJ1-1,CASSLVLHNRGQGAEAFF
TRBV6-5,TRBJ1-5,CASSDPGYNQPQHF
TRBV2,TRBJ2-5,CASRRTGEEETQYF
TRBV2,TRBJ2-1,CASSETSPINEQFF